Below, 28 T cell receptor beta chains from the same sample are listed, as sequenced in a study of radiation and T cells in renal cell carcinoma. The time point is: baseline pretreatment blood. Noted treatment: 15 Gy SBRT to primary tumor, nephrectomy 4 weeks later. Data came from immunoSEQ multiplex PCR; TCRdb stores just in-frame clones and leaves some out. The sample lists 87,000 or so clones, 86% seen once, with approximately 8.4% in the top ten. The specimen comprised blood, sampled from a patient whose treatment included radiotherapy and nephrectomy. The receptor source for this set is a man between 50 and 59 years old with renal cell carcinoma.

The genes are TRBV28 and TRBJ2-7, with D perhaps given as TRBD1 or TRBD2 (5 bases each). CDR1 MDHEN and CDR2 SYDVKM come from the germline V gene. Trimming pared 7 bases from V and 2 bases from J, leaving 18 bases between. The CDR3 loop spans 15 amino acids. Here the CDR3 DNA reads TGTGCCAGCATCGAGACGACGGGACGGCCCTACGAGCAGTACTTC. Translation: CASIETTGRPYEQYF. Variable domain in full (rest from reference TRBV28 and TRBJ2-7): DVKVTQSSRYLVKRTGEKVFLECVQDMDHENMFWYRQDPGLGLRLIYFSYDVKMKEKGDIPEGYSVSREKKERFSLILESASTNQTSMYLCASIETTGRPYEQYFGPGTRLTVT.

This rearrangement joins TRBV7-9 to TRBJ2-7; D unclear. CDR1 is SEHNR, CDR2 FQNEAQ, per germline (reference sequence). This CDR3 has 16 residues. V lost 5 bases to trimming and J lost 1 base, with 18 bases between them. In DNA, the CDR3 is TGTGCCAGCAGCACACAAACGGTGGATAGGTCCTACGAGCAGTACTTC. Translating gives CASSTQTVDRSYEQYF.

V is TRBV7-2 and J is TRBJ2-5; maybe TRBD2 (5 bases). The CDR3 runs 15 residues. The germline V gene has CDR1 SGHTA and CDR2 FQGNSA. Trimming stripped 5 bases from V and 5 bases from J, with 18 bases between. As DNA, the CDR3 is TGTGCCAGCAGCCCACAAATGTTGAGGGCTGAGACCCAGTACTTC. Its protein is CASSPQMLRAETQYF.

This chain connects TRBV6-5 to TRBJ1-5; D is ambiguous. From germline, CDR1 is MNHEY and CDR2 SVGAGI. Trimming removed 3 bases at V and 6 bases at J, with 12 bases between. This CDR3 is built from 14 residues. CDR3 in DNA: TGTGCCAGCAGTTATGACGGACGTCGTCAGCCCCAGCATTTT. This codes for CASSYDGRRQPQHF.

This clone has just a few counts. This chain connects TRBV11-3 to TRBJ2-1; a weak D match, TRBD1 (5 bases). Germline V CDR1 and CDR2: SGHNT, YENEEA. This CDR3 is built from 14 residues. The V gene lost 7 bases and the J gene lost 2 bases, with 12 bases spanning the gap. The CDR3 nucleotides are TGTGCCAGCATTCCAGGGTGTACCTACAATGAGCAGTTCTTC. Protein sequence: CASIPGCTYNEQFF. Combining the CDR3 with reference TRBV11-3 and TRBJ2-1 gives the whole variable domain EAGVVQSPRYKIIEKKQPVAFWCNPISGHNTLYWYLQNLGQGPELLIRYENEEAVDDSQLPKDRFSAERLKGVDSTLKIQPAELGDSAVYLCASIPGCTYNEQFFGPGTRLTVL.

The chain links TRBV6-1 to TRBJ2-7, with D perhaps matching TRBD2 (6 bases). The CDR3 covers 15 residues. V was cut by 4 bases and J by 0 bases, with 13 bases left in between. The germline V gene encodes CDR1 MNHNS and CDR2 SASEGT. The CDR3 DNA sequence: TGTGCCAGCAGTGTTTGGGACTCCAGCTCCTACGAGCAGTACTTC. Protein: CASSVWDSSSYEQYF.

The V and J genes are TRBV4-2 and TRBJ1-1; possible D gene TRBD1, 5 bases. Germline CDR1 is LGHNA and CDR2 is YNFKEQ. The CDR3 consists of 14 residues. Trimming took 5 bases from V and 2 from J, leaving 12 bases between them. The CDR3 loop reads CASSARGTNTEAFF. The CDR3 nucleotides read TGTGCCAGCAGCGCCCGAGGGACCAACACTGAAGCTTTCTTT.

V usage is TRBV2 and J usage is TRBJ2-5; 7 nucleotides line up with TRBD2. V was clipped by 6 bases and J by 5 bases; unmatched bases: 9. The CDR3 is 14 amino acids. Germline V gene sequence: CDR1 SNHLY, CDR2 FYNNEI. CDR3 sequence (DNA): TGTGCCAGCAGAAGGACTAGTTTTATGGAGACCCAGTACTTC. Its translation: CASRRTSFMETQYF.

This clone has more than one count but fewer than ten. The chain recombines TRBV5-1 with TRBJ2-5; TRBD1 matches at 10 bases. After removal of 4 bases from V and 3 bases from J, the junction contained 3 bases not matched to a gene. Per the germline V gene, CDR1 is SGHRS and CDR2 is YFSETQ. The CDR3 runs to 14 residues. The chain's CDR3 is CASSRGTGEETQYF. As DNA, the CDR3 is TGCGCCAGCAGCCGGGGGACAGGGGAAGAGACCCAGTACTTC.

This chain joins TRBV9 and TRBJ2-3; D possibly corresponds to TRBD2 (6 bases). The CDR3 has 14 amino acids. V shed 3 bases and J shed 4 bases, with 12 bases lying between them. Germline CDR1 and CDR2: SGDLS and YYNGEE. CDR3 nucleotide sequence: TGTGCCAGCAGCGGACTAGTATTCGCAGATACGCAGTATTTT. Translation: CASSGLVFADTQYF.

This sequence joins TRBV6-6 and TRBJ2-1; 9 nucleotides agree with TRBD2. CDR1 and CDR2 (germline): MNHNY, SVGAGI (reference sequence). CDR3 length: 16 amino acids. With 5 bases clipped from V and 4 bases from J, the junction kept 9 bases outside the gene matches. The CDR3 sequence: CASSPWASGNYNEQFF. CDR3 DNA: TGTGCCAGCAGTCCCTGGGCTAGCGGGAATTACAATGAGCAGTTCTTC.

The chain recombines TRBV5-1 with TRBJ1-5; 9 bases fit TRBD1. The junction had 10 bases not matched to a gene; V was cut back by 0 bases and J by 3 bases. Germline V CDR1 and CDR2: SGHRS, YFSETQ. There are 18 residues in the CDR3. The DNA for the CDR3 is TGCGCCAGCAGCTTGGACAGCGTGGGACAGGGCCTCAATCAGCCCCAGCATTTT. Residues: CASSLDSVGQGLNQPQHF.

The V call is TRBV1, the J call TRBJ1-2; TRBD1 was called by the table and not checked on the DNA. TRBV1 is shown as a pseudogene. The CDR3 contains 15 residues. The CDR3 is CTSSQTTGGPYGYTF. Written as DNA, the CDR3 is TGCACCAGCAGCCAAACGACAGGGGGTCCTTATGGCTACACCTTC.

In this sample, this clone turned up a few times. V gene TRBV2 combines with J gene TRBJ2-1; 8 nucleotides agree with TRBD1. V shed 1 base and J 4 bases; nucleotides not matched to a gene: 0. The CDR3 is made up of 14 amino acids. Germline CDR1 reads SNHLY; CDR2 reads FYNNEI. CDR3 bases: TGTGCCAGCAGTGAAGACAGGGGGTACAATGAGCAGTTCTTC. Translated, it gives CASSEDRGYNEQFF. The full variable domain, rest sourced from reference TRBV2 and TRBJ2-1, is EPEVTQTPSHQVTQMGQEVILRCVPISNHLYFYWYRQILGQKVEFLVSFYNNEISEKSEIFDDQFSVERPDGSNFTLKIRSTKLEDSAMYFCASSEDRGYNEQFFGPGTRLTVL.

The rearrangement uses TRBV4-1 and TRBJ1-3; tentative D call: TRBD1 (5 bases). Germline V gene data show CDR1 as MGHRA and CDR2 as YSYEKL. The CDR3 contains 18 residues. V gave up 0 bases and J gave up 0 bases, with 15 bases separating them. The CDR3 DNA sequence: TGCGCCAGCAGCCAAGAGTACGAGGACACACGCTCTGGAAACACCATATATTTT. It translates to CASSQEYEDTRSGNTIYF.

The chain links TRBV10-1 to TRBJ1-1; 7 bases agree with TRBD1. Germline CDR1 WNHNN, CDR2 SYGVQD (reference sequence). The CDR3 has 15 amino acids. Trimming at V came to 2 bases and at J to 6 bases, leaving 9 bases not matched to a gene. CDR3: CASSEEGGGGPEAFF. The CDR3 nucleotides are TGCGCCAGCAGTGAGGAAGGGGGCGGTGGCCCTGAAGCTTTCTTT.

The chain joins TRBV5-1 to TRBJ1-1; the match to TRBD1 covers 11 bases. CDR3 length: 18 residues. Germline V lookup: CDR1 SGHRS, CDR2 YFSETQ. Losses at the gene ends were 2 bases for V and 2 bases for J; bases not matched to a gene: 11. The CDR3 reads CASSLEGQGVGKNTEAFF. CDR3 coding DNA: TGCGCCAGCAGCTTAGAGGGACAGGGGGTCGGAAAAAACACTGAAGCTTTCTTT.

The gene calls are TRBV2 and TRBJ1-4; TRBD1 matches at 11 bases. This CDR3 has 15 amino acids. V was clipped by 2 bases and J by 8 bases; unmatched bases: 4. Germline CDR1 reads SNHLY; CDR2 reads FYNNEI. The CDR3 DNA follows: TGTGCCAGCAGTGAATCTGGGACAGGGGGAGAAAAACTGTTTTTT. As protein: CASSESGTGGEKLFF.

A single count supports this clone. The chain carries TRBV7-2 and TRBJ1-1; 8 bases are shared with TRBD1. This CDR3 is 17 amino acids long. The germline V gene has CDR1 SGHTA and CDR2 FQGNSA. The V segment lost 4 bases and the J segment 0 bases; nucleotides outside the gene matches: 10. The CDR3 region is CASSSPGQGYMNTEAFF. In DNA, the CDR3 is TGTGCCAGCAGCTCTCCTGGACAGGGCTACATGAACACTGAAGCTTTCTTT.

This chain links TRBV10-3 with TRBJ2-3; 7 bases line up with TRBD1. The CDR3 has 14 residues. Germline CDR1 and CDR2: ENHRY and SYGVKD. Trimming took 0 bases from V and 5 from J; bases not matched to a gene: 2. The CDR3 is CAISESGTEDTQYF. The DNA for the CDR3 is TGTGCCATCAGTGAGTCCGGGACAGAAGATACGCAGTATTTT.

The rearrangement joins TRBV27 to TRBJ2-7, with D perhaps given as TRBD1 or TRBD2 (6 bases each). V lost 7 bases and J 3 bases, leaving 19 bases between the germline ends. The CDR3 length is 15 residues. Per germline, CDR1 MNHEY and CDR2 SMNVEV (reference sequence). The CDR3 reads CASTLLGGGFYEQYF. The CDR3 nucleotides read TGTGCCAGCACTCTCCTTGGAGGGGGTTTCTACGAGCAGTACTTC.

In the case of this clone: The identical CDR3 is also encoded by other nucleotide sequences in the sample. V usage is TRBV5-1 and J usage is TRBJ1-1, with D unresolved. Germline CDR1 SGHRS, CDR2 YFSETQ. CDR3 length: 13 amino acids. V gave up 0 bases and J gave up 0 bases, with 3 bases separating them. The CDR3 DNA reads TGCGCCAGCAGCTTGGAGGTGAACACTGAAGCTTTCTTT. This sequence encodes CASSLEVNTEAFF.

J is TRBJ2-7 and V is TRBV5-1; 8 bases fit TRBD1. This CDR3 contains 15 residues. Germline CDR1 and CDR2: SGHRS and YFSETQ. V was pared by 0 bases and J by 3 bases, with 5 bases of the junction left unmatched. DNA for the CDR3: TGCGCCAGCAGCTTGGACAGGGGGACGTACTACGAGCAGTACTTC. This gives the protein CASSLDRGTYYEQYF.

This clone was recorded once. The chain uses TRBV10-3 and TRBJ2-7; D may correspond to TRBD1 or TRBD2 (5 bases each). Germline CDR1 and CDR2: ENHRY and SYGVKD. Trimming pared 8 bases from V and 6 bases from J, leaving 17 bases between. This CDR3 spans 13 amino acids. The CDR3 protein is CAIGAVKGTEQYF. DNA for the CDR3: TGTGCCATCGGGGCCGTAAAGGGGACCGAGCAGTACTTC.

This sequence joins TRBV25-1 and TRBJ2-1; 8 bases agree with TRBD1. The V gene's germline CDR1 is MGHDK and CDR2 SYGVNS. The CDR3 is 15 amino acids. The junction had 1 base not matched to a gene; V was cut back by 1 base and J by 2 bases. DNA for the CDR3: TGTGCCAGCAGTGAATCACAGGGGGCCTACAATGAGCAGTTCTTC. Protein sequence: CASSESQGAYNEQFF. The variable domain in full, completed from reference TRBV25-1 and TRBJ2-1, reads EADIYQTPRYLVIGTGKKITLECSQTMGHDKMYWYQQDPGMELHLIHYSYGVNSTEKGDLSSESTVSRIRTEHFPLTLESARPSHTSQYLCASSESQGAYNEQFFGPGTRLTVL.

This rearrangement joins TRBV5-1 to TRBJ2-2; tentatively, D is TRBD2 (6 bases). Germline CDR1 SGHRS, CDR2 YFSETQ. V lost 4 bases to trimming and J lost 4 bases, with 17 bases between them. The CDR3 has 16 amino acids. CDR3 protein: CASSPRWLATTGELFF. CDR3 nucleotide sequence: TGCGCCAGCAGCCCCCGATGGCTAGCGACCACCGGGGAGCTGTTTTTT.

Notes on this clone: The sample contains more than one DNA sequence encoding this CDR3. The rearrangement uses TRBV6-5 and TRBJ2-3, with a weak D call TRBD2 (6 bases). Trimming left V 0 bases short and J 9 bases short, with 16 bases between. Germline CDR1 MNHEY, CDR2 SVGAGI. There are 15 residues in the CDR3. CDR3 sequence reads: CASSYSMRGRWTQYF. Here the CDR3 DNA reads TGTGCCAGCAGTTACTCGATGCGGGGCCGCTGGACGCAGTATTTT.

V and J are TRBV10-1 and TRBJ2-2; D is unclear. This CDR3 spans 13 amino acids. The V gene lost 4 bases and the J gene lost 4 bases, with 7 bases spanning the gap. The germline V gene has CDR1 WNHNN and CDR2 SYGVQD (reference sequence). CDR3 sequence (DNA): TGCGCCAGCAGTGGCAGGAGCACCGGGGAGCTGTTTTTT. Its translation is CASSGRSTGELFF.